Below, one T cell receptor (beta chain) is given with its context. Its antigen is as yet unknown. Vbeta (60) and Jbeta (13) primers were used in the PCR. Some clones are missing from TCRdb's copy, which holds only in-frame ones; the method was immunoSEQ multiplex PCR. Of 87,000 or so clones in the sample, 64% were seen once. At collection, donors were nominally healthy, but unrecorded immune exposures were probable. This entry belongs to a study of cytomegalovirus exposure and HLA in healthy donors. Study results and limitations: Presence/absence comparisons presumed near-even sequencing depth among donors. In the analysis, some V segments, TRBV6-2 and TRBV6-3 included, were excluded as indistinguishable.

The CDR3 sequence is 15 residues long. The germline gives CDR1 SGHAT, CDR2 FQNNGV. Trimming took 0 bases from V and 0 from J; bases not matched to a gene: 1. Sequencing was done on a sample of PBMCs. The receptor was isolated from a man aged 60 to 69 in good health and CMV-seronegative. V gene TRBV11-2 combines with J gene TRBJ1-1, with 7 bases aligning to TRBD1. The CDR3 region is CASSLEGQMNTEAFF. DNA for the CDR3: TGTGCCAGCAGCTTAGAGGGACAGATGAACACTGAAGCTTTCTTT.